The entry below describes one T cell receptor (beta chain). This specimen belongs to a study of cytomegalovirus exposure and HLA in healthy donors. The CDR3 is 15 amino acids. Germline V gives CDR1 LGHNA, CDR2 YSLEER. V lost 1 base to trimming and J lost 5 bases; unmatched junction nucleotides: 4. The data were produced by immunoSEQ multiplex PCR, yet TCRdb's version contains in-frame clones alone and is incomplete. The top ten hold under 2% of the sample, which has 100,000 to 150,000 clones, approximately 90% seen once. The sequenced sample consisted of PBMCs. The genes are TRBV4-3 and TRBJ2-5; TRBD1 agrees at 10 bases. The sequence derives from a woman aged 18-35 years in good health and CMV-seronegative. The CDR3 loop is CASSQGGQGMETQYF. As DNA, the CDR3 is TGCGCCAGCAGCCAAGGGGGACAGGGGATGGAGACCCAGTACTTC.